These 29 T cell receptor beta chains were sequenced from one sample in a study of OX40 agonist ivuxolimab in advanced cancers. Library construction relied on the immunoSEQ multiplex PCR assay. TCRdb limited this immuneACCESS table to in-frame rearrangements with V and J called. A share of clones is missing; checked studies link under half to unresolved V genes, and the rest is unexplained. Recorded for this sample are some 66,000 clones; about three quarters of them occurred a single time. The ten most abundant clones make up more than 1.5% of the sample. Source: CD4+ or CD8+ T cells sorted from blood, taken in a trial of the OX40 agonist ivuxolimab. The receptors were gathered from an adult with an advanced solid tumor such as melanoma, head and neck, liver or kidney cancer.

This clone showed up just once. The V and J genes are TRBV2 and TRBJ1-1, with 11 bases aligning to TRBD1. The V gene's germline CDR1 is SNHLY and CDR2 FYNNEI. This CDR3 comprises 13 residues. J was trimmed by 4 bases and V by 9 bases; bases with no gene match: 4. The CDR3 region is CARAGTGGTEAFF. In DNA, the CDR3 is TGTGCCAGAGCCGGGACAGGGGGCACTGAAGCTTTCTTT.

This rearrangement joins TRBV7-3 to TRBJ2-7, with 8 bases that match TRBD1. There are 14 residues in the CDR3. Looked up from germline, CDR1 is SGHTA and CDR2 is FQGTGA. The trim removed 5 bases at V and 6 bases at J, leaving 9 bases unmatched. CDR3 region: CASSKGQGIGEQYF. The CDR3, as DNA: TGTGCCAGCAGCAAAGGACAGGGAATAGGCGAGCAGTACTTC.

J is TRBJ2-3 and V is TRBV27; 9 nucleotides align to TRBD1. The length of the CDR3 is 15 residues. Germline V lookup: CDR1 MNHEY, CDR2 SMNVEV (reference sequence). V lost 5 bases and J lost 3; bases outside the gene matches: 6. The CDR3: CASSPGQGRTDTQYF. Written as DNA, the CDR3 is TGTGCCAGCAGTCCGGGACAGGGTAGAACAGATACGCAGTATTTT.

The chain combines TRBV10-3 with TRBJ2-7, with a possible D match to TRBD1 (6 bases). Germline V gene sequence: CDR1 ENHRY, CDR2 SYGVKD. V shed 0 bases and J shed 3 bases, with 18 bases lying between them. The CDR3 is 17 amino acids. CDR3 nucleotides: TGTGCCATCAGTGAGTCCGAGAGCAGGGGCTTAAACTACGAGCAGTACTTC. This sequence encodes CAISESESRGLNYEQYF.

This sequence joins TRBV10-1 and TRBJ1-1; no clear D gene. The CDR3 is made up of 12 amino acids. The germline CDR1 and CDR2 sequences are WNHNN and SYGVQD (reference sequence). V dropped 2 bases and J dropped 7 bases, with 8 bases sitting between them. The CDR3 coding sequence is TGCGCCAGCAGTGAGAGTGTCGGTGAAGCTTTCTTT. Protein product: CASSESVGEAFF.

Within the sample, this clone is medium-sized (0.01 to 0.1%). V gene TRBV6-5 combines with J gene TRBJ1-5, with a tentative D call TRBD1 (5 bases). Germline values: CDR1 MNHEY, CDR2 SVGAGI. The CDR3 length is 13 residues. V lost 6 bases to trimming and J lost 6 bases, with 12 bases between them. The CDR3 sequence is CASSQGILQPQHF. The CDR3 region has the DNA TGTGCCAGCAGCCAGGGTATACTTCAGCCCCAGCATTTT.

The chain recombines TRBV19 with TRBJ1-6, with TRBD1 matching over 9 bases. This CDR3 has 14 residues. The junction had 3 bases not matched to a gene; V was cut back by 4 bases and J by 8 bases. The germline gives CDR1 LNHDA, CDR2 SQIVND (reference sequence). The CDR3 nucleotides read TGTGCCAGTAGTACCGGGACAGGGCATTCACCCCTCCACTTT. Amino acid sequence: CASSTGTGHSPLHF.

This clone has a handful of counts. The chain combines TRBV18 with TRBJ2-7, with 11 bases identical to TRBD2. Per germline, CDR1 KGHSH and CDR2 LQKENI. With 3 bases clipped from V and 4 bases from J, the junction kept 5 bases outside the gene matches. The CDR3 sequence is 15 residues long. The DNA of the CDR3 is TGTGCCAGCTCACCCCCCGGGACTAGCGGTTACGAGCAGTACTTC. Encoded protein: CASSPPGTSGYEQYF. The full variable domain, completed using reference TRBV18 and TRBJ2-7, is NAGVMQNPRHLVRRRGQEARLRCSPMKGHSHVYWYRQLPEEGLKFMVYLQKENIIDESGMPKERFSAEFPKEGPSILRIQQVVRGDSAAYFCASSPPGTSGYEQYFGPGTRLTVT.

V is TRBV6-5 and J is TRBJ2-7; maybe TRBD2 (6 bases). CDR3 length: 14 residues. The V gene lost 5 bases and the J gene lost 2 bases, with 13 bases spanning the gap. Per germline, CDR1 MNHEY and CDR2 SVGAGI. As DNA, the CDR3 is TGTGCCAGCAGTCGCGGGACTGATGCCTACGAGCAGTACTTC. This codes for CASSRGTDAYEQYF.

The chain combines TRBV7-3 with TRBJ2-6; no clear D. The CDR3 contains 15 residues. CDR1 is SGHTA, CDR2 FQGTGA, per germline. Trimming left V 5 bases short and J 0 bases short, with 8 bases between. This CDR3 reads CASSATSSGANVLTF. The CDR3 nucleotides read TGTGCCAGCAGCGCCACGAGCTCTGGGGCCAACGTCCTGACTTTC.

This clone was found a few times. The chain couples TRBV11-2 to TRBJ2-7; the D is unclear. Per the germline V gene, CDR1 is SGHAT and CDR2 is FQNNGV. The CDR3 consists of 14 residues. V lost 2 bases to trimming and J lost 3 bases, with 11 bases between them. Written as DNA, the CDR3 is TGTGCCAGCAGCTTAACGTTCCCCCGCTACGAGCAGTACTTC. Translated, it gives CASSLTFPRYEQYF.

This rearrangement joins TRBV9 to TRBJ2-2; TRBD2 matches 13 bases. Per germline, CDR1 SGDLS and CDR2 YYNGEE. After removal of 4 bases from V and 4 bases from J, the junction contained 7 bases not matched to a gene. The CDR3 loop spans 17 amino acids. The CDR3 DNA reads as TGTGCCAGCAGCCCCGGGACTAGCGGGATAGGCACCGGGGAGCTGTTTTTT. Translation gives CASSPGTSGIGTGELFF.

Notes on this clone: An end of the junction does not agree with germline; a read error may underlie this. V usage is TRBV5-5 and J usage is TRBJ1-5; D remains ambiguous. Germline values: CDR1 SGHKS, CDR2 YYEKEE (reference sequence). The CDR3 extends over 13 amino acids. CDR3 nucleotide sequence: TGTGCCAGCAGTTTGGATAGCAATCAGCCCCAGCATTTT. It codes for CASSLDSNQPQHF.

The chain combines TRBV6-1 with TRBJ1-1; D perhaps matches TRBD1 (6 bases). This CDR3 contains 15 residues. The V and J ends lost 3 bases and 8 bases respectively, with 19 bases between them. The V gene's germline CDR1 is MNHNS and CDR2 SASEGT. For the CDR3, the DNA is TGTGCCAGCAGTGAGCTAATCGGACAGTACGGAGAAGCTTTCTTT. As protein: CASSELIGQYGEAFF.

The chain uses TRBV2 and TRBJ2-7, with 7 bases identical to TRBD1. CDR1 is SNHLY and CDR2 is FYNNEI in the germline V gene. The CDR3 is 14 residues long. V shed 2 bases and J 5 bases; nucleotides not matched to a gene: 6. In DNA form, the CDR3 reads TGTGCCAGCAGTGAACAAGGGGGCAGCGACGAGCAGTACTTC. Translating gives CASSEQGGSDEQYF.

The gene calls are TRBV2 and TRBJ1-1, with a weak D call TRBD1 (5 bases). The CDR3 is made up of 11 amino acids. The V and J ends lost 10 bases and 0 bases respectively, with 6 bases between them. Germline CDR1 reads SNHLY; CDR2 reads FYNNEI. The CDR3 DNA follows: TGTGCCAAGACAGTGAACACTGAAGCTTTCTTT. This translates into CAKTVNTEAFF.

This clone was detected only a few times. The chain recombines TRBV7-8 with TRBJ1-6; 8 nucleotides match TRBD1. The germline V gene has CDR1 SGHVS and CDR2 FQNEAQ. V was pared by 5 bases and J by 9 bases, with 9 bases of the junction left unmatched. The CDR3 has 15 amino acids. The CDR3 loop is CASSPRRTGFSPLHF. CDR3 DNA sequence: TGTGCCAGCAGCCCGAGAAGGACAGGGTTTTCACCCCTCCACTTT.

This sequence joins TRBV15 and TRBJ2-7, with D maybe TRBD1 (6 bases). This CDR3 comprises 15 residues. Trimming removed 0 bases at V and 1 base at J, with 10 bases between. Germline V lookup: CDR1 LNHNV, CDR2 YYDKDF (reference sequence). CDR3: CATSREQGVSYEQYF. In nucleotides, the CDR3 is TGTGCCACCAGCAGAGAACAGGGTGTTTCCTACGAGCAGTACTTC.

This clone is a singleton in its sample. This chain links TRBV10-3 with TRBJ2-3, with no clear D. Between the trimmed V and J ends, which lost 3 bases and 6 bases, there was a span of 4 bases. Per germline, CDR1 ENHRY and CDR2 SYGVKD. The CDR3 has 11 amino acids. In nucleotides, the CDR3 is TGTGCCATCAGTGAAGGGGATACGCAGTATTTT. Translation: CAISEGDTQYF.

This rearrangement joins TRBV6-1 to TRBJ2-1; no reliable D call. The CDR3 consists of 14 residues. Germline V gives CDR1 MNHNS, CDR2 SASEGT. Trimming took off 2 bases at V and 2 bases at J, with 7 bases between the two ends. The CDR3 protein is CASSEPPPYNEQFF. CDR3 DNA sequence: TGTGCCAGCAGTGAACCCCCCCCCTACAATGAGCAGTTCTTC.

This rearrangement joins TRBV4-1 to TRBJ2-7; TRBD1 might be the D (5 bases). Trimming removed 3 bases at V and 3 bases at J, with 15 bases between. This CDR3 spans 15 amino acids. Germline loops: CDR1 MGHRA, CDR2 YSYEKL. The CDR3 is CASSQTRQPDYEQYF. The CDR3 DNA reads TGCGCCAGCAGCCAGACGAGACAGCCAGACTACGAGCAGTACTTC.

The chain carries TRBV15 and TRBJ2-6; D is uncertain. The CDR3 is 16 residues long. V gave up 1 base and J gave up 0 bases, with 7 bases separating them. Germline-derived CDR1 and CDR2 are LNHNV and YYDKDF (reference sequence). CDR3 protein: CATSRGLSSGANVLTF. CDR3 DNA sequence: TGTGCCACCAGCAGAGGCCTGAGCTCTGGGGCCAACGTCCTGACTTTC.

This clone came up once. The J gene is TRBJ2-7, the V gene TRBV7-3; 14 nucleotides line up with TRBD2. CDR3 length: 18 amino acids. V trimming: 5 bases; J trimming: 0 bases; junction bases outside the gene matches: 9. Per germline, CDR1 SGHTA and CDR2 FQGTGA. The CDR3 protein is CASSPKGGLAGGSYEQYF. As DNA, the CDR3 is TGTGCCAGCAGCCCAAAAGGTGGACTAGCGGGGGGCTCCTACGAGCAGTACTTC.

This rearrangement joins TRBV19 to TRBJ2-3; TRBD2 matches 9 bases. CDR3 length equals 14 residues. Germline V CDR1 and CDR2: LNHDA, SQIVND (reference sequence). V shed 9 bases and J 2 bases; nucleotides not matched to a gene: 6. The CDR3 coding sequence is TGTGCCAGCCAGACTAGCGGATACACAGATACGCAGTATTTT. Translated, it gives CASQTSGYTDTQYF.

The CDR3 sequence is CATRDRGRVEKLFF. DNA of the CDR3: TGTGCCACCCGGGACAGGGGGCGCGTTGAAAAACTGTTTTTT. This rearrangement joins TRBV19 to TRBJ1-4; TRBD1 aligns across 12 bases. Looked up from germline, CDR1 is LNHDA and CDR2 is SQIVND (reference sequence). V shed 10 bases, J shed 7 bases, and the junction held 7 bases outside the gene matches. The CDR3 runs 14 residues. Full variable domain (remainder filled in from reference TRBV19 and TRBJ1-4): DGGITQSPKYLFRKEGQNVTLSCEQNLNHDAMYWYRQDPGQGLRLIYYSQIVNDFQKGDIAEGYSVSREKKESFPLTVTSAQKNPTAFYLCATRDRGRVEKLFFGSGTQLSVL.

V and J are TRBV7-9 and TRBJ2-1; the match to TRBD2 covers 11 bases. The CDR3 loop spans 16 amino acids. CDR1 and CDR2 (germline): SEHNR, FQNEAQ (reference sequence). Trimming at V came to 5 bases and at J to 7 bases, leaving 10 bases not matched to a gene. The CDR3 spells CASSTHRSGRGNEQFF. CDR3 DNA sequence: TGTGCCAGCAGCACACACCGTAGCGGGAGGGGGAATGAGCAGTTCTTC.

The chain combines TRBV5-4 with TRBJ2-5; D might be TRBD1 or TRBD2, each matching 5 bases. The J call is in doubt because the DNA end fits TRBJ2-7 better. The CDR3 has 12 residues. Germline loops: CDR1 SGHNT, CDR2 YYREEE (reference sequence). The DNA of the CDR3 is TGTGCCAGCAGCATGGGACCCTACGAGCAGTACTTC. Translated, it gives CASSMGPYEQYF.

V gene TRBV6-5 combines with J gene TRBJ1-6; D unresolved. CDR1 is MNHEY, CDR2 SVGAGI, per germline. The V end lost 0 bases, the J end lost 5 bases, and 11 bases lay between the germline ends. The CDR3 covers 16 residues. The CDR3 DNA sequence: TGTGCCAGCAGTTACTCGCTTATTGGTCATAATTCACCCCTCCACTTT. Translated, it gives CASSYSLIGHNSPLHF.

This clone was counted once. The chain couples TRBV7-8 to TRBJ1-3, with 10 bases lining up with TRBD1. J was trimmed by 0 bases and V by 2 bases; bases with no gene match: 7. CDR1 and CDR2 (germline): SGHVS, FQNEAQ. The CDR3 has 18 residues. The DNA of the CDR3 is TGTGCCAGCAGCTTATATGGGGGACAGGGGATCTCTGGAAACACCATATATTTT. Encoded protein: CASSLYGGQGISGNTIYF.